The 3 T cell receptor beta chains given below trace back to one sample, sequenced in a study of low-dose radiotherapy and immunotherapy resistance in tumors. Amplification of TCRs used a constant-region primer and V-primer adapter for roughly 18 PCR cycles. TCRdb analysed the reads with MiXCR anew, one entry per CDR3 protein. The profile shows about 46,000 distinct CDR3 sequences, over 9.5% of them singletons. Time point given: before trial treatment. Sequenced material: PBMCs, taken before treatment. All receptors derive from a female donor with ovarian cancer.

In the case of this clonotype: Given a far larger clone just one base away, this is likely a sequencing read error. The V gene is TRBV7-8, the J gene TRBJ2-1; 14 positions agree with TRBD2. CDR1 is SGHVS, CDR2 FQNEAQ, per germline. Unmatched junction bases numbered 4, after V lost 5 bases and J lost 10 bases. CDR3 length equals 14 residues. The CDR3, as DNA: TGTGCCAGCAGCACCGGACTAGCGGGAGGCGAGCAGTTCTTC. As protein: CASSTGLAGGEQFF.

This clonotype was seen only a few times. The chain couples TRBV5-5 to TRBJ2-1, with TRBD1 matching 7 bases. V shed 2 bases, J shed 6 bases, and the junction held 11 bases outside the gene matches. Germline assignment: CDR1 SGHKS and CDR2 YYEKEE (reference sequence). The CDR3 totals 16 residues. The CDR3 sequence: CASSFGMTGRRNEQFF. The CDR3 region has the DNA TGTGCCAGCAGCTTTGGGATGACAGGGCGGCGCAATGAGCAGTTCTTC.

There are many counts of this clonotype. The CDR3 loop is CASSSRVRRAYNSPLHF. CDR3 sequence (DNA): TGTGCCAGCAGCTCCCGTGTCCGGCGCGCCTATAATTCACCCCTCCACTTT. This chain uses TRBV7-8 with TRBJ1-6; D is undetermined. This CDR3 is 17 amino acids long. Trimming left V 4 bases short and J 2 bases short, with 15 bases between. Germline lookup yields CDR1 SGHVS and CDR2 FQNEAQ.